These T cell receptor beta chains were read from a single sample in a study of blood T cell repertoires in COVID-19. Method: immunoSEQ multiplex PCR; TCRdb's copy keeps in-frame clones and lacks some. The sample carries 65,000 to 80,000 clones, around four fifths recorded once. The sample comprised peripheral blood. The receptor set was obtained from a human donor in a cohort sampled during active COVID-19. CDR3s include the opening cysteine and the closing phenylalanine or tryptophan. Each record gives: D gene, V gene, J gene, clone size, CDR3 DNA, CDR3 protein. D genes are given only for firm matches. Size is omitted from some rows. Given values are once, few, many or a class for expanded clones.

>NA|TRBV9|TRBJ2-1|NA
TGTGCCAGCAGCGTAGCTGGAGGATCCTACAATGAGCAGTTCTTC
CASSVAGGSYNEQFF
>TRBD2|TRBV7-8|TRBJ2-5|few
TGTGCCAGCAGCGCCCAGGGACGGGGGGAAGAGACCCAGTACTTC
CASSAQGRGEETQYF
>NA|TRBV9|TRBJ2-3|NA
TGTGCCAGCAGCGTAGGTAGCACAAGCACAGATACGCAGTATTTT
CASSVGSTSTDTQYF
>TRBD1|TRBV28|TRBJ1-2|NA
TGTGCCAGCAGTTTGTCACCGGGACAGGGGGCGCGAGGCTACACCTTC
CASSLSPGQGARGYTF
>NA|TRBV6-5|TRBJ1-5|many
TGTGCCAGCAGCCTAAGGGGGAATCAGCCCCAGCATTTT
CASSLRGNQPQHF
>TRBD2|TRBV19|TRBJ2-1|NA
TGTGCCAGTAGTGAGAAATTCATAGCGGGGGGGCACGATGAGCAGTTCTTC
CASSEKFIAGGHDEQFF
>NA|TRBV5-5|TRBJ2-7|NA
TGTGCCAGCAGCTCCTATTTTTTGATAGGGGCGCCTTACGAGCAGTACTTC
CASSSYFLIGAPYEQYF
>NA|TRBV18|TRBJ1-1|NA
TGTGCCAGCTCACCTCCAGGGTTGCGGGGGGCCACTGAAGCTTTCTTT
CASSPPGLRGATEAFF
>NA|TRBV30|TRBJ1-1|NA
TGTGCCTGGAGTCGGGGAGATAAAGCTTTCTTT
CAWSRGDKAFF
>TRBD1|TRBV11-1|TRBJ1-1|NA
TGTGCCAGCAGCCCCCAAATTGGACAGGGCAACACTGAAGCTTTCTTT
CASSPQIGQGNTEAFF
>TRBD1|TRBV20-1|TRBJ2-7|NA
TGCAGTGCTAGTTTATCGGTCAGGGGGTCCTACGAGCAGTACTTC
CSASLSVRGSYEQYF
>NA|TRBV5-6|TRBJ2-5|NA
TGTGCCAGCAGCCTGGTGAGGGCTGGGACCCAGTACTTC
CASSLVRAGTQYF
>TRBD1|TRBV5-1|TRBJ1-2|NA
TGCGCCAGCAGCCTTGGTGCCGGGACAGCAAACTATGGCTACACCTTC
CASSLGAGTANYGYTF
>TRBD1|TRBV24-1|TRBJ2-1|few
TGTGCCACCAGTGACCCTAGACGGGACAGGGGTGTCAATGAGCAGTTCTTC
CATSDPRRDRGVNEQFF
>TRBD1|TRBV9|TRBJ1-4|NA
TGTGCCAGCAGCCCCGGACAGGCCGATAATGAAAAACTGTTTTTT
CASSPGQADNEKLFF
>TRBD2|TRBV2|TRBJ2-1|NA
TGTGCCAGCAGTGATGGGGGTTGGGAGGGCAATGAGCAGTTCTTC
CASSDGGWEGNEQFF
>NA|TRBV28|TRBJ1-6|few
TGTGCCAGCAGTCCCTGGGGGGAGGGGTCATATAATTCACCCCTCCACTTT
CASSPWGEGSYNSPLHF
>NA|TRBV28|TRBJ1-2|few
TGTGCCAGCAGTTTAGCAGGGCCATATGGCTACACCTTC
CASSLAGPYGYTF
>NA|TRBV19|TRBJ2-2|few
TGTGCCAGTACGGCAGGCGTCGTTTCGGTGGGCACCGGGGAGCTGTTTTTT
CASTAGVVSVGTGELFF
>NA|TRBV9|TRBJ1-2|NA
TGTGCCAGCAGCGTATCGACACTCAACTATGGCTACACCTTC
CASSVSTLNYGYTF
>TRBD1|TRBV10-2|TRBJ2-5|NA
TGCGCCAGCAGCCACTCCGGGACAGGGGGAGAGACCCAGTACTTC
CASSHSGTGGETQYF
>NA|TRBV19|TRBJ1-1|NA
TGTGCCAGTAGTATAACCAGGGAGGACACTGAAGCTTTCTTT
CASSITREDTEAFF
>NA|TRBV7-8|TRBJ1-5|once
TGTGCCAGCAGTCCCGGGAGTCAGCCCCAGCATTTT
CASSPGSQPQHF
>NA|TRBV10-3|TRBJ2-2|NA
TGTGCCATCACGCCCGGGAACACCGGGGAGCTGTTTTTT
CAITPGNTGELFF
>TRBD1|TRBV24-1|TRBJ1-1|NA
TGTGCCACCAGTGATTCACCGGGACAGGGAAGGGCTTTCTTT
CATSDSPGQGRAFF
>NA|TRBV5-1|TRBJ2-1|NA
TGCGCCAGCAGCTTGTTAGGGGCTGAGCAGTTCTTC
CASSLLGAEQFF
>TRBD1|TRBV9|TRBJ1-2|NA
TGTGCCAGCAGCACGGGACAGGACTATGGCTACACCTTC
CASSTGQDYGYTF
>NA|TRBV6-6|TRBJ1-2|NA
TGTGCCAGCAGTACAACCAGGGGAGCTAACTATGGCTACACCTTC
CASSTTRGANYGYTF
>NA|TRBV4-1|TRBJ1-5|NA
TGCGCCAGCAGCCAAGATGGGCGGGGAACTATTGGGCAGCCCCAGCATTTT
CASSQDGRGTIGQPQHF
>TRBD1|TRBV6-6|TRBJ2-7|few
TGTGCCAGCAGTAATCAGGGACAGGTTTCCTACGAGCAGTACTTC
CASSNQGQVSYEQYF
>TRBD2|TRBV6-5|TRBJ2-5|NA
TGTGCCAGCAGCCCGACTAGCGGGGGCCCAGAGACCCAGTACTTC
CASSPTSGGPETQYF
>TRBD2|TRBV5-1|TRBJ2-3|NA
TGCGCCAGCAGCTTGGTCAGCGGGGGCTCTGGTACGCAGTATTTT
CASSLVSGGSGTQYF
>TRBD1|TRBV5-4|TRBJ2-6|once
TGTGCCAGCAGGGAAGGGACAGGGGGCTTGGTAGGGGCCAACGTCCTGACTTTC
CASREGTGGLVGANVLTF
>TRBD1|TRBV28|TRBJ2-7|NA
TGTGCCAGCAGCTATCCGGGACAGATATACGAGCAGTACTTC
CASSYPGQIYEQYF
>NA|TRBV19|TRBJ1-4|once
TGTGCCAGTAGCAATAGCCGGGGGGGCGCTTGGGAAAAACTGTTTTTT
CASSNSRGGAWEKLFF
>TRBD1|TRBV6-1|TRBJ2-1|NA
TGTGCCAGCAGTGACGGGACAGGATCCCACAATGAGCAGTTCTTC
CASSDGTGSHNEQFF
>NA|TRBV6-1|TRBJ2-1|NA
TGTGCCAGCAGTGATTGGGGGGGGCCCGGCAATGAGCAGTTCTTC
CASSDWGGPGNEQFF
>TRBD2|TRBV28|TRBJ2-7|few
TGTGCCAGCAGTTTCGGGAGGAGGGAGCAGTACTTC
CASSFGRREQYF
>TRBD1|TRBV4-1|TRBJ1-5|few
TGCGCCAGCAGCCACTCCCACTACGGACAGGAGAATCAGCCCCAGCATTTT
CASSHSHYGQENQPQHF
>TRBD1|TRBV5-4|TRBJ2-7|NA
TGTGCCAGCAGCTTGGCCCAGGGGGCGGTCGGGCAGTACTTC
CASSLAQGAVGQYF
>NA|TRBV28|TRBJ1-2|NA
TGTGCCAGCAGTTTCGGCGATAGCCTGAACTATGGCTACACCTTC
CASSFGDSLNYGYTF